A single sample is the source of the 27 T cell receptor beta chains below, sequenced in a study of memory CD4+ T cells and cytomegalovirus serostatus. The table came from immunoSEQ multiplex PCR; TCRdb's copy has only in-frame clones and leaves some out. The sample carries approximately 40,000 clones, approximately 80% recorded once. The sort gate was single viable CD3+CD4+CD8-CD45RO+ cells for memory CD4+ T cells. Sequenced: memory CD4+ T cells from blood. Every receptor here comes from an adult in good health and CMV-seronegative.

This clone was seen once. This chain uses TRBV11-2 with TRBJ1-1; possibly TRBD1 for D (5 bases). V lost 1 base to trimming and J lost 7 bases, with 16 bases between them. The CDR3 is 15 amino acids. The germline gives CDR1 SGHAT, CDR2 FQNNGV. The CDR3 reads CASSLGRGWLLEAFF. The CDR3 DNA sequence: TGTGCCAGCAGCTTAGGGCGGGGGTGGTTACTTGAAGCTTTCTTT.

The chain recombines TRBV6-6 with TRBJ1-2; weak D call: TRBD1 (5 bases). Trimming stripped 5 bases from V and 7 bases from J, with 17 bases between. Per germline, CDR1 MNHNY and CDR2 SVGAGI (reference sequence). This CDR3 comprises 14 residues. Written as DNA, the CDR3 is TGTGCCAGCAGTCGCACGTCGGGGGGAGGTGGCTACACCTTC. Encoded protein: CASSRTSGGGGYTF.

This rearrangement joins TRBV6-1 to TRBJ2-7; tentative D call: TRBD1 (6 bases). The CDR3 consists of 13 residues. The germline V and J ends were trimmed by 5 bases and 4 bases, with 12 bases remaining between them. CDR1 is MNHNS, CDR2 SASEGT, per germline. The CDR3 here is CASSLDRIYEQYF. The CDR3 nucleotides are TGTGCCAGCAGTCTTGACAGGATATACGAGCAGTACTTC.

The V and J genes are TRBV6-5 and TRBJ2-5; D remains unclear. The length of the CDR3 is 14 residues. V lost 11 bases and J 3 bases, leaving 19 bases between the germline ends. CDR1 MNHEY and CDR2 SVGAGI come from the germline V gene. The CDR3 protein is CAASPGLVKETQYF. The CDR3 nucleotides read TGTGCCGCCTCCCCCGGCTTAGTGAAAGAGACCCAGTACTTC.

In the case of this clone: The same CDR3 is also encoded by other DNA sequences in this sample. The CDR3 is CASSLKNFRTDKRAYGYTF. CDR3 sequence (DNA): TGCGCCAGCAGCTTAAAAAATTTCCGGACGGACAAAAGGGCCTATGGCTACACCTTC. The J gene is TRBJ1-2, the V gene TRBV5-1; weak D call: TRBD1 (5 bases). The ends were cut back, 2 bases at V and 4 bases at J, with 27 bases in the middle. The CDR3 is 19 amino acids. From germline, CDR1 is SGHRS and CDR2 YFSETQ. Combining the CDR3 with reference TRBV5-1 and TRBJ1-2 gives the whole variable domain KAGVTQTPRYLIKTRGQQVTLSCSPISGHRSVSWYQQTPGQGLQFLFEYFSETQRNKGNFPGRFSGRQFSNSRSEMNVSTLELGDSALYLCASSLKNFRTDKRAYGYTFGSGTRLTVV.

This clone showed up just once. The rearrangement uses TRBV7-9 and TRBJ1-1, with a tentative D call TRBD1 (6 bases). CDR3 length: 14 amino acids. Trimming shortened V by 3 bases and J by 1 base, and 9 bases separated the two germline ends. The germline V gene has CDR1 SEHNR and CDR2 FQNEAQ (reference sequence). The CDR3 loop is CASSFLGQNTEAFF. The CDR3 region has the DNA TGTGCCAGCAGCTTCTTGGGACAGAACACTGAAGCTTTCTTT.

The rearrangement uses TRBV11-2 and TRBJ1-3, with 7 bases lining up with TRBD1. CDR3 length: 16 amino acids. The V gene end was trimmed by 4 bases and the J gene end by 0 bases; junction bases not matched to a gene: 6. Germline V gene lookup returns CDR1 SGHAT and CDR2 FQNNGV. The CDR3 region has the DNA TGTGCCAGCAGCTCGTTGACAGGGCGCTCTGGAAACACCATATATTTT. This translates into CASSSLTGRSGNTIYF.

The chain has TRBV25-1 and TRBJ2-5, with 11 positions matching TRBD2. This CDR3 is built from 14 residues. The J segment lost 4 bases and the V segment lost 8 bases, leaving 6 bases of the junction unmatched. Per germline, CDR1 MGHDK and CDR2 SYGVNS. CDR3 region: CASGLAGGRETQYF. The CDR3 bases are TGTGCCAGCGGTTTAGCGGGGGGGAGAGAGACCCAGTACTTC.

The CDR3 is CASSQGPGEQYF. CDR3 bases: TGTGCCAGCAGCCAAGGACCCGGCGAGCAGTACTTC. V gene TRBV7-6 combines with J gene TRBJ2-7; D is undetermined. The CDR3 contains 12 residues. Trimming stripped 5 bases from V and 6 bases from J, with 11 bases between. Germline values: CDR1 SGHVS, CDR2 FNYEAQ.

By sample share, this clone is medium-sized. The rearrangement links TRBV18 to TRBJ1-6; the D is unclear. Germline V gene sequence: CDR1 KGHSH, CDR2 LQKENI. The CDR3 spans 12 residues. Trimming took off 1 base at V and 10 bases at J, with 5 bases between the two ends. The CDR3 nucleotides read TGTGCCAGCTCACCACGGGAGTCACCCCTCCACTTT. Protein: CASSPRESPLHF.

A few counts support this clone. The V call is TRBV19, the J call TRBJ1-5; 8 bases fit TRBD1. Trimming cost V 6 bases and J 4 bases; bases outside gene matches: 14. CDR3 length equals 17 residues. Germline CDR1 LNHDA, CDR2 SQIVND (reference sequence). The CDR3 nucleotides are TGTGCCAGTAGGGGTGCGGACAGGGTGAGGCGAAATCAGCCCCAGCATTTT. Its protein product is CASRGADRVRRNQPQHF.

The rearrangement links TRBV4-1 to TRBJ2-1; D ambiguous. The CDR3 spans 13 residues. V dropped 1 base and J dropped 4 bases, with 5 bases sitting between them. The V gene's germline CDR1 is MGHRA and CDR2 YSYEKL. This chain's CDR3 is CASSQGPYNEQFF. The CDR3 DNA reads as TGCGCCAGCAGCCAAGGTCCGTACAATGAGCAGTTCTTC.

This CDR3 reads CATSRGRNQETQYF. CDR3 sequence (DNA): TGTGCCACCAGCAGGGGACGGAACCAAGAGACCCAGTACTTC. This chain links TRBV15 with TRBJ2-5; either TRBD1 or TRBD2 may fit D (5 bases each). The V gene's germline CDR1 is LNHNV and CDR2 YYDKDF (reference sequence). This CDR3 has 14 amino acids. With 3 bases removed from V and 0 bases from J, the gap between germline ends came to 8 bases.

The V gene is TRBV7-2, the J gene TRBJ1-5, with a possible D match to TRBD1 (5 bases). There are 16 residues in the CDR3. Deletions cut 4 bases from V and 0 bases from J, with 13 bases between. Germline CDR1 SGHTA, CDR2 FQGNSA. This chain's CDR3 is CASSSLGDGSNQPQHF. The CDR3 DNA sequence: TGTGCCAGCAGCTCCCTTGGGGACGGTAGCAATCAGCCCCAGCATTTT.

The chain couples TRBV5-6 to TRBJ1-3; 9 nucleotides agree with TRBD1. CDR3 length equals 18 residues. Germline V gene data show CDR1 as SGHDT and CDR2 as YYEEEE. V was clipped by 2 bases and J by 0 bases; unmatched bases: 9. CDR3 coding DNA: TGTGCCAGCAGCTTATCAACAGACAGGGGGGACTCTGGAAACACCATATATTTT. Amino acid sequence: CASSLSTDRGDSGNTIYF.

Written as DNA, the CDR3 is TGTGCCAGCAGCATCACCGGCGGCGACGATCAGCCCCAGCATTTT. This translates into CASSITGGDDQPQHF. J is TRBJ1-5 and V is TRBV5-4; D call uncertain. The CDR3 covers 15 residues. Germline assignment: CDR1 SGHNT and CDR2 YYREEE (reference sequence). V lost 4 bases, J lost 5 bases, and 16 bases lay in between. Drawing the rest from reference TRBV5-4 and TRBJ1-5, the complete variable domain is ETGVTQSPTHLIKTRGQQVTLRCSSQSGHNTVSWYQQALGQGPQFIFQYYREEENGRGNFPPRFSGLQFPNYSSELNVNALELDDSALYLCASSITGGDDQPQHFGDGTRLSIL.

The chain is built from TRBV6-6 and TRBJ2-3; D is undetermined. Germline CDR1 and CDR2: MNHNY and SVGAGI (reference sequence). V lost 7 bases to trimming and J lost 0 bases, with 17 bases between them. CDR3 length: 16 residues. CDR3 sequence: CASNQLSTKSTDTQYF. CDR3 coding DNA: TGTGCCAGCAATCAACTGAGTACAAAGAGCACAGATACGCAGTATTTT.

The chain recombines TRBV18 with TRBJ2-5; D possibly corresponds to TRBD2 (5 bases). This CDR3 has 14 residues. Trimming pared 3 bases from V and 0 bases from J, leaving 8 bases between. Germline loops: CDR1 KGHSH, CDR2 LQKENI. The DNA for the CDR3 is TGTGCCAGCTCACCTACGGGAAACCAAGAGACCCAGTACTTC. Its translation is CASSPTGNQETQYF. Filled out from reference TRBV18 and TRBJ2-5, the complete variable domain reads NAGVMQNPRHLVRRRGQEARLRCSPMKGHSHVYWYRQLPEEGLKFMVYLQKENIIDESGMPKERFSAEFPKEGPSILRIQQVVRGDSAAYFCASSPTGNQETQYFGPGTRLLVL.

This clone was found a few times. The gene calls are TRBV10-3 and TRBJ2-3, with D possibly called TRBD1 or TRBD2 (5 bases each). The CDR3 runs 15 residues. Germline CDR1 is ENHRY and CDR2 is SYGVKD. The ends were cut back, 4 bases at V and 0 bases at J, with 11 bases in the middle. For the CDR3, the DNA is TGTGCCATCAGTGGGGGGACCTCTAGCACAGATACGCAGTATTTT. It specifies CAISGGTSSTDTQYF.

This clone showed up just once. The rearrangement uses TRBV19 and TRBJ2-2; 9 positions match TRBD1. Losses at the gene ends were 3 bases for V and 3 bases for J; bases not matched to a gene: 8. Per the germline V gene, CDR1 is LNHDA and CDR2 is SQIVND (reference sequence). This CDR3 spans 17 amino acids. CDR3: CASSIVRRTGDTGELFF. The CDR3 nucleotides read TGTGCCAGTAGTATCGTAAGAAGGACAGGGGACACCGGGGAGCTGTTTTTT.

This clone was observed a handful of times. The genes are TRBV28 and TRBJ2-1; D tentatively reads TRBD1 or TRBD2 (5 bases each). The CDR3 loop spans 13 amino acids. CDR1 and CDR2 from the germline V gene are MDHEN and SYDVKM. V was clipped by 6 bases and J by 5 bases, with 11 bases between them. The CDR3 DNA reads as TGTGCCAGCAGGAAGGTGGGGGACAATGAGCAGTTCTTC. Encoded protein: CASRKVGDNEQFF. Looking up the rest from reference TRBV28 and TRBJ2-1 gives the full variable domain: DVKVTQSSRYLVKRTGEKVFLECVQDMDHENMFWYRQDPGLGLRLIYFSYDVKMKEKGDIPEGYSVSREKKERFSLILESASTNQTSMYLCASRKVGDNEQFFGPGTRLTVL.

CDR3 nucleotide sequence: TGTGCCAGCAGCGCGGGGCAAGGTGGCACAGATACGCAGTATTTT. Translation gives CASSAGQGGTDTQYF. The chain recombines TRBV2 with TRBJ2-3, with a weak D call TRBD2 (6 bases). This CDR3 has 15 amino acids. V was cut by 6 bases and J by 1 base, with 14 bases left in between. Germline V gene lookup returns CDR1 SNHLY and CDR2 FYNNEI.

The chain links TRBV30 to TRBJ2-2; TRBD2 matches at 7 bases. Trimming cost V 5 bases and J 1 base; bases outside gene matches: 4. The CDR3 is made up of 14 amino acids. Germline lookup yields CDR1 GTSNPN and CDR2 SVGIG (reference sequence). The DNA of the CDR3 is TGTGCCTGGGACGCGGGAGAGAACACCGGGGAGCTGTTTTTT. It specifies CAWDAGENTGELFF.

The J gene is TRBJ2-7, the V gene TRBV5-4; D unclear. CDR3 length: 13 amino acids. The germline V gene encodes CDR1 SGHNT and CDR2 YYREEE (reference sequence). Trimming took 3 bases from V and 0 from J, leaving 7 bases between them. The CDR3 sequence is CASSSKSSYEQYF. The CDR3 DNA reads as TGTGCCAGCAGCTCAAAGAGCTCCTACGAGCAGTACTTC.

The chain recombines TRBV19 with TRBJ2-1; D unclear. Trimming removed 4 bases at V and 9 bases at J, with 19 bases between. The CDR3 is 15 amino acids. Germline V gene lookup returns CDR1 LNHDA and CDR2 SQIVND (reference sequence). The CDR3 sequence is CASSKNTQAIAEQFF. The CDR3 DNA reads TGTGCCAGTAGTAAGAACACCCAGGCAATTGCTGAGCAGTTCTTC.

CDR3 residues: CASSGSGTRNTGELFF. CDR3 coding DNA: TGTGCCAGCAGCGGCTCCGGGACGAGAAACACCGGGGAGCTGTTTTTT. V usage is TRBV11-2 and J usage is TRBJ2-2, with D tentatively TRBD1 or TRBD2 (5 bases each). V lost 5 bases and J lost 2, with 15 bases in between. Germline V CDR1 and CDR2: SGHAT, FQNNGV. The CDR3 spans 16 residues.

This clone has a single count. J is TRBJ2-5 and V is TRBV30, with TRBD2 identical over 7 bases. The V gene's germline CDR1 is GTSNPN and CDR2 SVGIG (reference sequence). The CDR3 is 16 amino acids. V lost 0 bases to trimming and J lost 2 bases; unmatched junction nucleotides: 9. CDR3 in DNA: TGTGCCTGGAGTGTGGGTTTAGCGGGCCTACAAGAGACCCAGTACTTC. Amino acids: CAWSVGLAGLQETQYF.